This T cell receptor (beta chain) derives from a study of regulatory T cells in long-lasting Graves disease. Study-wide findings and caveats: Peripheral blood, not thyroid tissue, was the sole material studied.

The CDR3 is made up of 14 amino acids. Germline V gives CDR1 SEHNR, CDR2 FQNEAQ (reference sequence). Described time point: newly diagnosed GD, antithyroid drugs for less than 3 months. Generation of the TCR library employed RNA extracted from PBMCs. According to the study, TCR beta libraries were built with iRepertoire HTBI primers and CDR3-region Arm-PCR. Each CDR3 protein is one row after TCRdb ran MiXCR on the multiplex PCR reads. Of around 400,000 distinct CDR3 sequences in the sample, around a sixth are singletons; the top ten hold 22%. This clonotype was detected a few times. Its matching antigen is unknown. The junction does not match germline at one end; this may be a read error.

The clonotype comes from a female donor with Graves disease. The chain recombines TRBV7-9 with TRBJ1-5; no reliable D call. The sequencing here drew on peripheral blood mononuclear cells (PBMCs), taken at new diagnosis, from a patient treated with antithyroid drugs. The DNA for the CDR3 is TGTGCCTGCAGCCACAACTCGGCCCCTCAGCCCCAGCATTTT. Translated: CACSHNSAPQPQHF.